What follows describes a single T cell receptor beta chain. Its target is unknown. Trimming pared 0 bases from V and 0 bases from J, leaving 6 bases between. The germline V gene encodes CDR1 ENHRY and CDR2 SYGVKD. The CDR3 extends over 15 amino acids. Using immunoSEQ multiplex PCR, the repertoire was profiled, and TCRdb retains in-frame clones only, with some absent. The sample records 50,000 to 75,000 clones, about four fifths being singletons. This entry belongs to a study of vaccination effects on CD4 cells after COVID-19. Peptide-pool stimulation followed by sequencing identified expanded antigen-specific CD4+ clonotypes in the ViraFEST assay. Cultured cells yielded isolated CD4+ T cells after 10 days. Absence of prior SARS-CoV-2 infection characterized the vaccine recipients, who showed negative nucleocapsid antibodies.

The V call is TRBV10-3, the J call TRBJ2-1; no firm D call. This receptor was identified in a human donor who received a COVID-19 vaccine. Material: CD4+ T cells from PBMCs cultured with HCoV-229E spike peptides, obtained before COVID-19 vaccination. The CDR3 nucleotides read TGTGCCATCAGTGAGTCTGGCGGCTCCTACAATGAGCAGTTCTTC. Translation: CAISESGGSYNEQFF.